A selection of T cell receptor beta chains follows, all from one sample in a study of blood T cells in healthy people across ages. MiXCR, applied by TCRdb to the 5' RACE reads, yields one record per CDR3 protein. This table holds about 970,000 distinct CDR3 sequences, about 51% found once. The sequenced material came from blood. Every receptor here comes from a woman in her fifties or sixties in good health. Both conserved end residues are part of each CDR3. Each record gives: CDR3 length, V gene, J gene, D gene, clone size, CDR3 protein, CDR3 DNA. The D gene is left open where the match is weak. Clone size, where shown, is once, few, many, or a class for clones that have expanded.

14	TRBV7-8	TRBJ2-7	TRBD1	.	CASSLSQGAYEQYF	TGTGCCAGCAGCTTATCCCAGGGGGCCTACGAGCAGTACTTC
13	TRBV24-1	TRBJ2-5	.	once	CATSGGAQETQYF	TGTGCCACCAGTGGGGGAGCGCAAGAGACCCAGTACTTC
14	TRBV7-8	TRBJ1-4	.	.	CASSLATVNEKLFF	TGTGCCAGCAGCTTAGCGACAGTCAATGAAAAACTGTTTTTT
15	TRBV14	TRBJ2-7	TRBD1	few	CASSQYGTVTYEQYF	TGTGCCAGCAGCCAATACGGGACAGTCACCTACGAGCAGTACTTC
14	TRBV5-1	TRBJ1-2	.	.	CASSFIASDYGYTF	TGCGCCAGCAGCTTCATTGCGTCGGACTATGGCTACACCTTC
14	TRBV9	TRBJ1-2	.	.	CASSPPTGHYGYTF	TGTGCCAGCAGCCCGCCGACAGGACACTATGGCTACACCTTC
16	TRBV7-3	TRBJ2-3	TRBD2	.	CASSPTPGLATDTQYF	TGTGCCAGCAGCCCTACTCCGGGACTAGCGACAGATACGCAGTATTTT
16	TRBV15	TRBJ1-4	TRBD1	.	CATSRDSGTANEKLFF	TGTGCCACCAGCAGAGATAGCGGGACAGCTAATGAAAAACTGTTTTTT
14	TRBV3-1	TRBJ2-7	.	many	CASSQDVVSYEQYF	TGTGCCAGCAGCCAAGATGTGGTGTCCTACGAGCAGTACTTC
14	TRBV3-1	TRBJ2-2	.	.	CASSPPVNTGELFF	TGTGCCAGTAGCCCACCCGTGAACACCGGGGAGCTGTTTTTT